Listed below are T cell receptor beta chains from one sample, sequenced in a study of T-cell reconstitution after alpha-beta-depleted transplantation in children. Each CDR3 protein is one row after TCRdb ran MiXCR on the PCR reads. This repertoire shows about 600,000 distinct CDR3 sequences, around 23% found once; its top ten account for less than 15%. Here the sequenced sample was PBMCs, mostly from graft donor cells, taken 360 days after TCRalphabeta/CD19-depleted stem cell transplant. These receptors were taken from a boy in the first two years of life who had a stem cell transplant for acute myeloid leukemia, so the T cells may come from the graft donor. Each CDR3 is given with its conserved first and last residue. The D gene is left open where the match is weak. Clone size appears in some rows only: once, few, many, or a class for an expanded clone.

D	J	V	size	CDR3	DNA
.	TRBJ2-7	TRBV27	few	CASSSGDFAKGEQYF	TGTGCCAGCAGTTCCGGGGACTTCGCGAAGGGCGAGCAGTACTTC
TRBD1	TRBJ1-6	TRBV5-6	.	CASSLRGGTAPDNSPLHF	TGTGCCAGCAGCTTGAGGGGGGGGACAGCACCGGATAATTCACCCCTCCACTTT
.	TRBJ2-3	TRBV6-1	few	CASSTWRSTDTQYF	TGTGCCAGCTCTACGTGGAGAAGCACAGATACGCAGTATTTT
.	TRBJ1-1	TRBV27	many	CASSLKARLYYEAFF	TGTGCCAGCAGTTTAAAGGCCCGATTGTATTATGAAGCTTTCTTT
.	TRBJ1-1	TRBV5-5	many	CASRPVDTSNTEAFF	TGTGCCAGCAGACCCGTAGACACCTCGAACACTGAAGCTTTCTTT
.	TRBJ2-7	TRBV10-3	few	CAIKSSYSYEQYF	TGTGCCATCAAAAGTTCGTACTCCTACGAGCAGTACTTC
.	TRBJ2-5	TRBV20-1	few	CSARGPPGETQYF	TGCAGTGCTAGAGGCCCCCCTGGAGAGACCCAGTACTTC
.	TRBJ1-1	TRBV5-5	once	CASSDPAGVKDTEAFF	TGTGCCAGCAGCGATCCTGCAGGGGTTAAGGACACTGAAGCTTTCTTT
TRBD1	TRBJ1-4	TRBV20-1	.	CSARIYRGTEKLFF	TGCAGTGCTAGAATATACAGGGGGACCGAAAAACTGTTTTTT
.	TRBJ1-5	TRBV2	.	CASRGPSINQPQHF	TGTGCCAGCAGAGGACCGTCGATTAATCAGCCCCAGCATTTT
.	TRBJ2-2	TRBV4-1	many	CASSQERTNTGELFF	TGCGCCAGCAGCCAAGAACGGACCAACACCGGGGAGCTGTTTTTT
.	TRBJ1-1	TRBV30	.	CAWARTDLNTEAFF	TGTGCCTGGGCCCGGACAGACCTTAACACTGAAGCTTTCTTT
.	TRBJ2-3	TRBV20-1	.	CSARRGPWRGTDTQYF	TGCAGTGCTAGAAGAGGCCCGTGGCGGGGCACAGATACGCAGTATTTT
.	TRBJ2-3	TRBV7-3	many	CASSLTDRYPSTDTQYF	TGTGCCAGCAGCTTAACTGACAGGTATCCGAGCACAGATACGCAGTATTTT
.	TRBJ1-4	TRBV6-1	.	CASSESRTVFNEKLFF	TGTGCCAGCAGTGAATCCCGGACTGTGTTTAATGAAAAACTGTTTTTT
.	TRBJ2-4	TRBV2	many	CASRPDRVNIQYF	TGTGCCAGCAGGCCGGACAGAGTAAACATTCAGTACTTC
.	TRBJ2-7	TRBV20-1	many	CSAIDRFSYEQYF	TGCAGTGCTATTGACCGATTTTCCTACGAGCAGTACTTC
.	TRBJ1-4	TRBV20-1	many	CSASIGPNEKLFF	TGCAGTGCTAGCATCGGACCTAATGAAAAACTGTTTTTT
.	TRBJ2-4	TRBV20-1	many	CSARGRGNIQYF	TGCAGTGCTAGAGGCCGGGGGAACATTCAGTACTTC
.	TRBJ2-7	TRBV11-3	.	CASSFGSPGIQFLSPLYEQYF	TGTGCCAGCAGCTTCGGTTCTCCCGGGATCCAATTTCTCAGTCCCCTCTACGAGCAGTACTTC
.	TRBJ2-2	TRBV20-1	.	CSALGSPGTGELFF	TGCAGTGCCCTCGGGAGCCCGGGCACCGGGGAGCTGTTTTTT
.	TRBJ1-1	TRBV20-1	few	CRAGTQGKPNTEAFF	TGCAGAGCCGGGACCCAGGGAAAGCCGAACACTGAAGCTTTCTTT
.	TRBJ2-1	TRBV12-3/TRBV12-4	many	CASSPTGYNEQFF	TGTGCCAGCAGTCCTACAGGGTACAATGAGCAGTTCTTC
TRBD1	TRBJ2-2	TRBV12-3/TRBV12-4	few	CASSSNRGRFAGELFF	TGTGCCAGCAGTTCCAACAGGGGGCGGTTCGCCGGGGAGCTGTTTTTT
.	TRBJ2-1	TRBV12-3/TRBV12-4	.	CASSLSVAGQFF	TGTGCCAGCAGTCTAAGTGTGGCGGGGCAGTTCTTC
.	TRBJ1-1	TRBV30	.	CAWSRNTEAFF	TGTGCCTGGAGCCGGAACACTGAAGCTTTCTTT
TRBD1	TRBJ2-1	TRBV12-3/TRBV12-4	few	CASSPQGAAYNEQFF	TGTGCCAGCAGTCCACAGGGGGCCGCCTACAATGAGCAGTTCTTC
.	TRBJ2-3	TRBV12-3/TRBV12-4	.	CASSLWANTDTQYF	TGTGCCAGCAGTTTATGGGCCAACACAGATACGCAGTATTTT
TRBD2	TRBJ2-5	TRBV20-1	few	CSAVVNKVLASSETQYF	TGCAGTGCCGTAGTTAATAAAGTACTAGCGTCTTCGGAGACCCAGTACTTC
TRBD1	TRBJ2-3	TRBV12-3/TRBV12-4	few	CASRSGTGGGDTQYF	TGTGCCAGCAGGTCCGGGACAGGGGGCGGAGATACGCAGTATTTT
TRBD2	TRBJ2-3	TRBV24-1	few	CATSDPGGTDTQYF	TGTGCCACCAGTGATCCGGGGGGTACAGATACGCAGTATTTT
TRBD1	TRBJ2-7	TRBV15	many	CATSITGDPSEQYF	TGTGCCACCAGCATTACAGGGGACCCGAGCGAGCAGTACTTC
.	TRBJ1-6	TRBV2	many	CASSIRSSYNSPLHF	TGTGCCAGCAGTATTCGGAGCTCCTATAATTCACCCCTCCACTTT
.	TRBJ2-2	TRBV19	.	CASSMLEGANTGELFF	TGTGCCAGTAGTATGTTGGAAGGGGCGAACACCGGGGAGCTGTTTTTT
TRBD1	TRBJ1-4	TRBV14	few	CASSQPPHRGTNEKLFF	TGTGCCAGCAGCCAACCACCCCACAGGGGGACTAATGAAAAACTGTTTTTT
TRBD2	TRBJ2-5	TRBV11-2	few	CASSLGTSQTQYF	TGTGCCAGCAGCCTCGGGACTAGTCAGACCCAGTACTTC
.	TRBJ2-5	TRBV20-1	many	CSAGEETQYF	TGCAGTGCCGGGGAAGAGACCCAGTACTTC
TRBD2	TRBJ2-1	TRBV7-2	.	CASRIGGGAGNEQFF	TGTGCCAGCAGGATCGGCGGGGGGGCCGGTAATGAGCAGTTCTTC
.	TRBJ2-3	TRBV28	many	CASSFAGHPDTQYF	TGTGCCAGCAGTTTTGCAGGGCACCCAGATACGCAGTATTTT
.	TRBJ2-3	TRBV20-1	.	CSAREGNRDTQYF	TGCAGTGCTAGAGAGGGGAATCGGGATACGCAGTATTTT
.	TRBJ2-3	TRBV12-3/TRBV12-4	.	CASSLAHWRGGGTDTQYF	TGTGCCAGCAGTTTAGCGCACTGGCGGGGCGGAGGGACAGATACGCAGTATTTT
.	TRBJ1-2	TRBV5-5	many	CASSLLAGKRGYTF	TGTGCCAGCAGCTTGTTGGCAGGGAAGCGTGGCTACACCTTC
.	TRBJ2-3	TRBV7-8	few	CASSLSTPPGDTQYF	TGTGCCAGCAGCTTAAGTACTCCGCCTGGGGATACGCAGTATTTT
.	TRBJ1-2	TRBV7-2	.	CASSLARRGLPNYGYTF	TGTGCCAGCAGCTTAGCCCGCCGGGGCCTTCCTAACTATGGCTACACCTTC
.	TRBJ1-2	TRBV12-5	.	CASGLEQGDGYTF	TGTGCTAGTGGTTTGGAACAGGGAGACGGCTACACCTTC
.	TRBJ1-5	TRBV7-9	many	CASSLGDYGNQPQHF	TGTGCCAGCAGCTTGGGGGATTACGGCAATCAGCCCCAGCATTTT